This T cell receptor (beta chain) was recovered during a study of blood T cell repertoires in COVID-19. The V end was cut by 6 bases, the J end by 4 bases, with 15 bases between. The CDR3 spans 14 residues. Repertoires were generated with immunoSEQ multiplex PCR, while TCRdb's copy carries only in-frame clones and drops some. The repertoire holds 200,000 to 300,000 clones, with roughly 85% as singletons. Sequences were obtained from peripheral blood. This TCR was recovered from a man in his fifties or sixties with COVID-19, enrolled during active disease. V usage is TRBV23-1 and J usage is TRBJ1-2; perhaps TRBD1 as D (6 bases). TRBV23-1 falls under the ORF class, with uncertain function. The CDR3 here is CASRVGLGGYGYTF. In DNA, the CDR3 is TGCGCCAGCAGAGTTGGTCTAGGGGGCTATGGCTACACCTTC.